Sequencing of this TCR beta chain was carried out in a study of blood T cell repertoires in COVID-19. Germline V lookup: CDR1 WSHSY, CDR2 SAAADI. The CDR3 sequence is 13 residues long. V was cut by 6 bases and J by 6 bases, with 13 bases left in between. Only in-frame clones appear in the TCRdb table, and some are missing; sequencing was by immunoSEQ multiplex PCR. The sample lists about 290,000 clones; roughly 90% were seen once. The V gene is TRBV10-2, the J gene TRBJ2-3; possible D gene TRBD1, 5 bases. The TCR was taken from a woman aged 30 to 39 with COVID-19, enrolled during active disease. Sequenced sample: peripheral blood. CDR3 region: CASRGPGRDTQYF. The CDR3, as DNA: TGCGCCAGCAGGGGGCCTGGACGGGATACGCAGTATTTT.